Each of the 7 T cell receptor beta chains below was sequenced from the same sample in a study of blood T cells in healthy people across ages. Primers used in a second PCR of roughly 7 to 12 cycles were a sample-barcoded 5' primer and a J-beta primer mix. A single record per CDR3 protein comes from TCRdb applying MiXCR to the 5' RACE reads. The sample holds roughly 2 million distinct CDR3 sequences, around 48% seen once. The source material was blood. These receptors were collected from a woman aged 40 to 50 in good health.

CDR3 sequence: CASSRGGGLTDTQYF. DNA for the CDR3: TGTGCCAGCAGCCGCGGGGGGGGTCTCACAGATACGCAGTATTTT. V gene TRBV14 combines with J gene TRBJ2-3; 9 bases map to TRBD2. This CDR3 has 15 amino acids. V was pared by 4 bases and J by 2 bases, with 4 bases of the junction left unmatched. CDR1 SGHDN and CDR2 FVKESK come from the germline V gene. Complete variable domain (other parts from reference TRBV14 and TRBJ2-3): EAGVTQFPSHSVIEKGQTVTLRCDPISGHDNLYWYRRVMGKEIKFLLHFVKESKQDESGMPNNRFLAERTGGTYSTLKVQPAELEDSGVYFCASSRGGGLTDTQYFGPGTRLTVL.

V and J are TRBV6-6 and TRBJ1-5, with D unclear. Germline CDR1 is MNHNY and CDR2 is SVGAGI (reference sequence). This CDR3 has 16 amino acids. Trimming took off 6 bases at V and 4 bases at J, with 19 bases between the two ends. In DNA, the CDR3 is TGTGCCAGCAGCCCCGCCGGGGAGGTAGTGAATCAGCCCCAGCATTTT. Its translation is CASSPAGEVVNQPQHF.

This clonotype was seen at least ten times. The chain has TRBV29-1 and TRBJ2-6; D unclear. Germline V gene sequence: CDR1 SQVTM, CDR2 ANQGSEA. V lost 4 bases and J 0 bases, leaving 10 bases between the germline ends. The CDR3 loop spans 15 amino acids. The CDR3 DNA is TGCAGCGTTGTGATCTCGGCCTCTGGGGCCAACGTCCTGACTTTC. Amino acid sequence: CSVVISASGANVLTF.

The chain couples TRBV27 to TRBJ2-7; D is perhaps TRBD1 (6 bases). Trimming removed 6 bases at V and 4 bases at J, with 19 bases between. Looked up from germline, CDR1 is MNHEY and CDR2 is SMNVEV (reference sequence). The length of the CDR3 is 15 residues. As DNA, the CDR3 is TGTGCCAGCAGAAACGGACAGCCCGGTTTTTACGAGCAGTACTTC. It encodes CASRNGQPGFYEQYF.

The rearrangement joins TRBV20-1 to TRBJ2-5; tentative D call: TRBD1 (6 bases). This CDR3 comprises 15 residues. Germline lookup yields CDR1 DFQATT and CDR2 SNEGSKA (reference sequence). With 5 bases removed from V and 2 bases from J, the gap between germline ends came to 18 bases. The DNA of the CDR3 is TGCAGTGCTGAAGGGGTGCAGGGGACACAAGAGACCCAGTACTTC. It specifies CSAEGVQGTQETQYF.

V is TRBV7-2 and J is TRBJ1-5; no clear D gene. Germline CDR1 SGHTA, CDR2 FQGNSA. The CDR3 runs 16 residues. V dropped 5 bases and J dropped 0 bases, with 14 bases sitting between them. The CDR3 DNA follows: TGTGCCAGCAGCCCAGGCCGGGAATTTAGCAATCAGCCCCAGCATTTT. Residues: CASSPGREFSNQPQHF. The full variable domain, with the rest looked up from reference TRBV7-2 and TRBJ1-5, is GAGVSQSPSNKVTEKGKDVELRCDPISGHTALYWYRQSLGQGLEFLIYFQGNSAPDKSGLPSDRFSAERTGGSVSTLTIQRTQQEDSAVYLCASSPGREFSNQPQHFGDGTRLSIL.

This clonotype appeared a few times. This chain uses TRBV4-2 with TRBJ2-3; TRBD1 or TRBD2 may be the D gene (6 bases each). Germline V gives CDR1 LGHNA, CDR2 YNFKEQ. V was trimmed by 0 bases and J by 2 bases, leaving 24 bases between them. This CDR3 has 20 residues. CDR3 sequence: CASSQDGQWGALFTTDTQYF. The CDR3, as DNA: TGTGCCAGCAGCCAAGATGGGCAGTGGGGGGCGCTATTCACCACAGATACGCAGTATTTT.